Presented here are 21 T cell receptor beta chains from one specimen sequenced in a study of vaccination and CD4 T cells after COVID-19. The assay that was used to sequence DNA from cultured CD4+ T cells was the Oncomine TCR Beta short-read assay. TCRdb fed the PCR reads into MiXCR, producing one record per CDR3 protein. The data show around 10,000 distinct CDR3 sequences, with around 50% seen just once and 29% held by the top ten. The antigens for these receptors are not known. Treatment meaning: roughly 10-day PBMC culture with coronavirus spike peptide pools or control peptides (ViraFEST assay). The sequenced material came from CD4+ T cells from blood, cultured in vitro. These receptors all stem from a human donor who had recovered from COVID-19.

This clonotype was observed a few times. The gene calls are TRBV7-6 and TRBJ1-6; 8 nucleotides line up with TRBD1. This CDR3 has 15 amino acids. Germline loops: CDR1 SGHVS, CDR2 FNYEAQ. V trimming: 5 bases; J trimming: 10 bases; junction bases outside the gene matches: 10. The CDR3 loop reads CASSPEWTGNSPLHF. CDR3 nucleotide sequence: TGTGCCAGCAGCCCTGAATGGACAGGGAACTCACCCCTCCACTTT.

The V call is TRBV11-2, the J call TRBJ1-1, with a weak D call TRBD1 (5 bases). The CDR3 loop spans 14 amino acids. The germline CDR1 and CDR2 sequences are SGHAT and FQNNGV. Deletions cut 1 base from V and 1 base from J, with 7 bases between. CDR3 in DNA: TGTGCCAGCAGCTTAGGGGGGAGGAACACTGAAGCTTTCTTT. The encoded protein is CASSLGGRNTEAFF.

V is TRBV28 and J is TRBJ1-5, with unresolved D. Per the germline V gene, CDR1 is MDHEN and CDR2 is SYDVKM. The CDR3 contains 12 residues. Trimming removed 10 bases from V and 6 bases from J, with 13 bases in between. CDR3 DNA: TGTGCCACTCAAGAATCAGGTCAGCCCCAGCATTTT. This sequence encodes CATQESGQPQHF.

This clonotype was seen a few times. The rearrangement uses TRBV7-2 and TRBJ2-2; tentative D call: TRBD1 (6 bases). The germline CDR1 and CDR2 sequences are SGHTA and FQGNSA. The CDR3 runs to 15 residues. V lost 5 bases to trimming and J lost 2 bases, with 12 bases between them. In nucleotides, the CDR3 is TGTGCCAGCAGCCCCCTACAGGGAAACACCGGGGAGCTGTTTTTT. Translation: CASSPLQGNTGELFF.

This chain links TRBV10-3 with TRBJ2-2; D is perhaps TRBD2 (5 bases). The CDR3 has 14 amino acids. Germline V lookup: CDR1 ENHRY, CDR2 SYGVKD. With 8 bases removed from V and 2 bases from J, the gap between germline ends came to 12 bases. CDR3 sequence reads: CAIHSAGNTGELFF. In nucleotides, the CDR3 is TGTGCCATCCACAGCGCGGGTAACACCGGGGAGCTGTTTTTT.

The V call is TRBV6-5, the J call TRBJ2-2; D is unclear. The V end was cut by 8 bases, the J end by 6 bases, with 10 bases between. CDR1 and CDR2 (germline): MNHEY, SVGAGI. There are 12 residues in the CDR3. CDR3 sequence: CASCSLPGELFF. The CDR3 DNA sequence: TGTGCCAGCTGTTCACTGCCCGGGGAGCTGTTTTTT.

The chain links TRBV7-9 to TRBJ1-5; D gene unclear. The germline gives CDR1 SEHNR, CDR2 FQNEAQ (reference sequence). This CDR3 comprises 13 residues. Trimming cost V 0 bases and J 4 bases, with 4 bases left between them. The DNA of the CDR3 is TGTGCCAGCAGCTTAGCGCGGAATCAGCCCCAGCATTTT. This translates into CASSLARNQPQHF.

The chain uses TRBV30 and TRBJ1-2; D is uncertain. The germline V gene encodes CDR1 GTSNPN and CDR2 SVGIG (reference sequence). CDR3 length equals 12 residues. V lost 3 bases and J 7 bases, leaving 12 bases between the germline ends. CDR3 sequence reads: CAWRIALGGYTF. The CDR3 nucleotides are TGTGCCTGGAGAATTGCATTAGGTGGCTACACCTTC.

The chain joins TRBV7-8 to TRBJ1-3; D ambiguous. Germline V gives CDR1 SGHVS, CDR2 FQNEAQ. This CDR3 region has 15 residues. Trimming took 1 base from V and 2 from J, leaving 9 bases between them. CDR3 in amino acids: CASSLEIPTGNTIYF. CDR3 coding DNA: TGTGCCAGCAGCTTAGAAATCCCCACTGGAAACACCATATATTTT. Using reference TRBV7-8 and TRBJ1-3 for the parts outside the CDR3, the full variable domain is GAGVSQSPRYKVAKRGQDVALRCDPISGHVSLFWYQQALGQGPEFLTYFQNEAQLDKSGLPSDRFFAERPEGSVSTLKIQRTQQEDSAVYLCASSLEIPTGNTIYFGEGSWLTVV.

The gene calls are TRBV10-1 and TRBJ2-7; D gene uncertain. CDR3 length: 13 residues. Trimming left V 2 bases short and J 2 bases short, with 7 bases between. Per the germline V gene, CDR1 is WNHNN and CDR2 is SYGVQD (reference sequence). CDR3 DNA sequence: TGCGCCAGCAGTGAGGCGTTACCCTACGAGCAGTACTTC. Encoded protein: CASSEALPYEQYF.

This clonotype was counted between two and nine times. The CDR3 loop reads CASSRNWGGGNYNEQFF. The DNA for the CDR3 is TGTGCCAGCTCCCGCAATTGGGGCGGGGGAAATTACAATGAGCAGTTCTTC. V is TRBV18 and J is TRBJ2-1; 7 bases agree with TRBD2. Germline CDR1 KGHSH, CDR2 LQKENI. The length of the CDR3 is 17 residues. Trimming at V came to 6 bases and at J to 4 bases, leaving 15 bases not matched to a gene.

The table lists this clonotype with a few counts. The rearrangement uses TRBV12-3 or TRBV12-4 and TRBJ1-1, with TRBD1 as a possible D gene (5 bases). V lost 7 bases to trimming and J lost 0 bases, with 18 bases between them. The CDR3 is made up of 16 amino acids. CDR3 sequence (DNA): TGTGCCAGCACCTCCCCGGGACGGAGTATGAACACTGAAGCTTTCTTT. Protein sequence: CASTSPGRSMNTEAFF.

This rearrangement joins TRBV19 to TRBJ1-5; D is unresolved. Germline V gene sequence: CDR1 LNHDA, CDR2 SQIVND (reference sequence). This CDR3 region has 14 residues. V shed 2 bases and J shed 1 base, with 6 bases lying between them. CDR3 nucleotide sequence: TGTGCCAGTAGTATAAAACTGAGCAATCAGCCCCAGCATTTT. The encoded protein is CASSIKLSNQPQHF.

A few counts support this clonotype. This chain uses TRBV28 with TRBJ1-2, with TRBD1 as a possible D gene (5 bases). V dropped 5 bases and J dropped 4 bases, with 17 bases sitting between them. CDR1 and CDR2 (germline): MDHEN, SYDVKM. This CDR3 contains 15 residues. CDR3 in DNA: TGTGCCAGCAGTCGTCCGGGACGAGGGATCTATGGCTACACCTTC. Translated: CASSRPGRGIYGYTF.

The CDR3 sequence is CASKGGQGRLTNYGYTF. As DNA, the CDR3 is TGTGCCAGCAAGGGGGGGCAGGGCCGCCTTACTAACTATGGCTACACCTTC. The chain couples TRBV6-1 to TRBJ1-2, with D possibly TRBD1 on 6 matching bases. The CDR3 extends over 17 amino acids. Trimming left V 7 bases short and J 0 bases short, with 21 bases between. From germline, CDR1 is MNHNS and CDR2 SASEGT.

There are a few counts of this clonotype. The gene calls are TRBV7-2 and TRBJ1-2; D perhaps matches TRBD1 (5 bases). V gave up 5 bases and J gave up 0 bases, with 16 bases separating them. CDR3 length: 16 residues. Germline loops: CDR1 SGHTA, CDR2 FQGNSA. The DNA of the CDR3 is TGTGCCAGCAGCCCGGGGGATCTCCGAGCTAACTATGGCTACACCTTC. Translation: CASSPGDLRANYGYTF. Supplemented by reference TRBV7-2 and TRBJ1-2, the full variable domain reads GAGVSQSPSNKVTEKGKDVELRCDPISGHTALYWYRQSLGQGLEFLIYFQGNSAPDKSGLPSDRFSAERTGGSVSTLTIQRTQQEDSAVYLCASSPGDLRANYGYTFGSGTRLTVV.

V gene TRBV19 combines with J gene TRBJ2-1; 12 bases agree with TRBD2. There are 17 residues in the CDR3. Trimming cost V 1 base and J 4 bases; bases outside gene matches: 5. Germline CDR1 reads LNHDA; CDR2 reads SQIVND (reference sequence). Here the CDR3 DNA reads TGTGCCAGTAGTATAGCGGGACTAGCGGGTCGATACAATGAGCAGTTCTTC. Amino acids: CASSIAGLAGRYNEQFF.

The chain is built from TRBV7-2 and TRBJ2-7; D not resolved. Germline V gene lookup returns CDR1 SGHTA and CDR2 FQGNSA. This CDR3 comprises 14 residues. The ends were cut back, 5 bases at V and 4 bases at J, with 15 bases in the middle. CDR3 in amino acids: CASSLGPTPYEQYF. The CDR3, as DNA: TGTGCCAGCAGCCTAGGGCCTACCCCTTACGAGCAGTACTTC.

The J gene is TRBJ1-5, the V gene TRBV10-1; perhaps TRBD1 as D (5 bases). Germline V gives CDR1 WNHNN, CDR2 SYGVQD (reference sequence). This CDR3 spans 13 amino acids. The germline V and J ends were trimmed by 3 bases and 2 bases, with 5 bases remaining between them. CDR3 DNA sequence: TGCGCCAGCAGTGAAGGGGGCAATCAGCCCCAGCATTTT. Its protein is CASSEGGNQPQHF.

Only one count was recorded for this clonotype. The chain employs TRBV7-2 and TRBJ2-5; 12 bases are shared with TRBD2. The J segment lost 4 bases and the V segment lost 2 bases, leaving 20 bases of the junction unmatched. This CDR3 comprises 21 residues. The germline V gene has CDR1 SGHTA and CDR2 FQGNSA. The CDR3 coding sequence is TGTGCCAGCAGCTTACGGTTGGCTAGCGGGGGGGCCCGTGGGGGTGGAGAGACCCAGTACTTC. Protein sequence: CASSLRLASGGARGGGETQYF.

The J gene is TRBJ2-4, the V gene TRBV19, with D tentatively TRBD1 or TRBD2 (6 bases each). The CDR3 has 18 residues. Trimming cost V 3 bases and J 6 bases, with 24 bases left between them. Germline loops: CDR1 LNHDA, CDR2 SQIVND (reference sequence). The DNA of the CDR3 is TGTGCCAGTAGTATTGGGGCGCTGAGAGGGGGGCATGGAAACATTCAGTACTTC. Its protein is CASSIGALRGGHGNIQYF. Full variable domain (missing parts from reference TRBV19 and TRBJ2-4): DGGITQSPKYLFRKEGQNVTLSCEQNLNHDAMYWYRQDPGQGLRLIYYSQIVNDFQKGDIAEGYSVSREKKESFPLTVTSAQKNPTAFYLCASSIGALRGGHGNIQYFGAGTRLSVL.